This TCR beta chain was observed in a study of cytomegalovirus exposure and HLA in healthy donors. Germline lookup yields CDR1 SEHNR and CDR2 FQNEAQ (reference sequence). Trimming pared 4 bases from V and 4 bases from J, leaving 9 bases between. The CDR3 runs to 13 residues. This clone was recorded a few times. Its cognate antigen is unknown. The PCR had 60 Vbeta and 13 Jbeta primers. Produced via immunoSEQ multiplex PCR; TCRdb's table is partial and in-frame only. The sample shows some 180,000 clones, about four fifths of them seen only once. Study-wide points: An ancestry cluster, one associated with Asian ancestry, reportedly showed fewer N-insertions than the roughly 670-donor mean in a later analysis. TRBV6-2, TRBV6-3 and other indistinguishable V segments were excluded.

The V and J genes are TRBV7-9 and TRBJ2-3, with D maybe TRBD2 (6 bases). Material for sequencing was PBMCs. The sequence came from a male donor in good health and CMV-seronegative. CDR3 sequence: CASSYGGPDTQYF. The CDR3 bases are TGTGCCAGCAGCTACGGGGGTCCAGATACGCAGTATTTT.